This TCR beta chain was recorded in a study of blood T cell repertoires in COVID-19. Whole-study context: Acute and convalescent COVID-19 specimens originated in the United States, Italy and Spain. PBMCs, B-cell-depleted T cells, or T cells were the source of the cDNA or gDNA that made up the material.

Germline V gene data show CDR1 as SGHKS and CDR2 as YYEKEE (reference sequence). CDR3 length equals 15 residues. V shed 0 bases and J 10 bases; nucleotides not matched to a gene: 7. Per the original data handling: Reference gene primer amplification gave estimated nucleated cell counts. Clones were read by immunoSEQ multiplex PCR, and TCRdb kept only the in-frame ones, dropping some. For V, J and clone size, that table is used; D and trimming come from the DNA. Of tens of thousands of clones listed, approximately 86% are singletons. Sequencing was performed on peripheral blood. This TCR was sampled from a woman of 80 years or more with acute or convalescent COVID-19. This chain uses TRBV5-5 with TRBJ2-1; 10 bases map to TRBD2. The CDR3 reads CASSLALAGGLEQFF. CDR3 bases: TGTGCCAGCAGCTTGGCTTTAGCGGGGGGTCTAGAGCAGTTCTTC. Together with reference TRBV5-5 and TRBJ2-1, the CDR3 gives the full variable domain: DAGVTQSPTHLIKTRGQQVTLRCSPISGHKSVSWYQQVLGQGPQFIFQYYEKEERGRGNFPDRFSARQFPNYSSELNVNALLLGDSALYLCASSLALAGGLEQFFGPGTRLTVL.